The 22 T cell receptor beta chains presented below share a single source sample, sequenced in a study of identical twins. TCRdb used MiXCR to reprocess the 5' RACE reads, holding one entry per CDR3 protein. The sample includes over 600,000 distinct CDR3 sequences, around 21% of them seen just once. These sequences were also reported in another study, on T cells expressing NK-cell markers.

Sequencing was performed on PBMCs. Source of these receptors: a woman younger than 35 in good health.

V is TRBV5-4 and J is TRBJ2-7, with D tentatively TRBD2 (6 bases). V lost 4 bases and J lost 1, with 12 bases in between. Germline V gives CDR1 SGHNT, CDR2 YYREEE (reference sequence). This CDR3 spans 14 amino acids. The DNA of the CDR3 is TGTGCCAGCAGCCCGGCGGGATCGTCCTACGAGCAGTACTTC. Its translation: CASSPAGSSYEQYF.

This clonotype was counted a few times. The V gene is TRBV4-3, the J gene TRBJ2-3; 7 positions match TRBD2. Germline lookup yields CDR1 LGHNA and CDR2 YSLEER. This CDR3 is built from 19 residues. J lost 3 bases, V lost 1 base, and 16 bases had no gene match. CDR3 residues: CASSQVLWHPAGVTDTQYF. CDR3 coding DNA: TGCGCCAGCAGCCAAGTCCTATGGCATCCGGCGGGGGTAACAGATACGCAGTATTTT.

This clonotype has only a few counts. This sequence joins TRBV12-3 or TRBV12-4 and TRBJ2-1, with D maybe TRBD2 (6 bases). Trimming cost V 7 bases and J 10 bases, with 17 bases left between them. The CDR3 length is 13 residues. CDR3 DNA sequence: TGTGCCAGCACTGAGGGACTTGCCCTCGAGCAGTTCTTC. Its translation is CASTEGLALEQFF.

This chain links TRBV27 with TRBJ2-1; no definite D call. This CDR3 region has 16 residues. Germline CDR1 and CDR2: MNHEY and SMNVEV (reference sequence). V was pared by 7 bases and J by 10 bases, with 26 bases between. The CDR3 sequence: CASNRKAAFGMREQFF. Here the CDR3 DNA reads TGTGCCAGCAATCGGAAGGCGGCCTTTGGTATGCGGGAGCAGTTCTTC.

This clonotype showed up just a few times. The chain has TRBV20-1 and TRBJ2-5; 15 bases are shared with TRBD2. Germline values: CDR1 DFQATT, CDR2 SNEGSKA (reference sequence). The CDR3 is made up of 16 amino acids. J lost 5 bases, V lost 1 base, and 5 bases had no gene match. The CDR3 DNA sequence: TGCAGTGCTAGAGGGACTAGCGGGAGGGCCGGGGAGACCCAGTACTTC. Translating it yields CSARGTSGRAGETQYF.

The genes are TRBV11-2 and TRBJ2-7; D call uncertain. CDR1 is SGHAT and CDR2 is FQNNGV in the germline V gene. The CDR3 is 13 amino acids. V lost 0 bases to trimming and J lost 3 bases, with 6 bases between them. The CDR3 DNA follows: TGTGCCAGCAGCTTAGATGTCCGCTACGAGCAGTACTTC. It yields the protein CASSLDVRYEQYF. Full variable domain (rest looked up from reference TRBV11-2 and TRBJ2-7): EAGVAQSPRYKIIEKRQSVAFWCNPISGHATLYWYQQILGQGPKLLIQFQNNGVVDDSQLPKDRFSAERLKGVDSTLKIQPAKLEDSAVYLCASSLDVRYEQYFGPGTRLTVT.

The rearrangement uses TRBV11-3 and TRBJ2-1; no definite D call. This CDR3 region has 14 residues. Germline values: CDR1 SGHNT, CDR2 YENEEA. V lost 5 bases and J 6 bases, leaving 14 bases between the germline ends. CDR3 nucleotides: TGTGCCAGCAGCCGAACCCCGGCACGCAATGAGCAGTTCTTC. Translating gives CASSRTPARNEQFF.

There are a few counts of this clonotype. The chain uses TRBV29-1 and TRBJ1-1; D not resolved. This CDR3 has 13 amino acids. Trimming pared 6 bases from V and 3 bases from J, leaving 14 bases between. Per the germline V gene, CDR1 is SQVTM and CDR2 is ANQGSEA. The CDR3 DNA reads as TGCAGCGTGCCCTGGCGGTCGGACACTGAAGCTTTCTTT. It codes for CSVPWRSDTEAFF.

A few counts support this clonotype. The rearrangement joins TRBV10-3 to TRBJ2-1, with D perhaps matching TRBD2 (6 bases). The germline V and J ends were trimmed by 7 bases and 3 bases, with 10 bases remaining between them. CDR1 is ENHRY and CDR2 is SYGVKD in the germline V gene. This CDR3 contains 13 residues. CDR3 sequence: CAIKRADYNEQFF. CDR3 DNA sequence: TGTGCCATCAAGCGGGCCGACTACAATGAGCAGTTCTTC.

In this sample, this clonotype turned up many times. The chain couples TRBV7-9 to TRBJ1-2; D is possibly TRBD1 (5 bases). Trimming took off 5 bases at V and 5 bases at J, with 21 bases between the two ends. This CDR3 spans 16 amino acids. Germline CDR1 reads SEHNR; CDR2 reads FQNEAQ (reference sequence). The CDR3 loop reads CASSPRFKGPGYGYTF. The CDR3 DNA is TGTGCCAGCAGCCCTCGTTTTAAGGGGCCGGGGTATGGCTACACCTTC. Looking up the rest from reference TRBV7-9 and TRBJ1-2 gives the full variable domain: DTGVSQNPRHKITKRGQNVTFRCDPISEHNRLYWYRQTLGQGPEFLTYFQNEAQLEKSRLLSDRFSAERPKGSFSTLEIQRTEQGDSAMYLCASSPRFKGPGYGYTFGSGTRLTVV.

This clonotype was seen at least ten times. The V call is TRBV10-1, the J call TRBJ2-1, with TRBD2 matching 11 bases. After removal of 2 bases from V and 4 bases from J, the junction contained 1 base not matched to a gene. The CDR3 runs 15 residues. Germline loops: CDR1 WNHNN, CDR2 SYGVQD (reference sequence). In nucleotides, the CDR3 is TGCGCCAGCAGTGAGGGACTAGCGGGTTACAATGAGCAGTTCTTC. Amino acids: CASSEGLAGYNEQFF.

This rearrangement joins TRBV7-3 to TRBJ2-5, with 7 bases lining up with TRBD2. Germline V gene data show CDR1 as SGHTA and CDR2 as FQGTGA. The length of the CDR3 is 18 residues. V dropped 5 bases and J dropped 0; count of bases not matched to a gene: 15. CDR3 nucleotides: TGTGCCAGCAGCCCTAAAGGGATTGGAGGACTAGACCAAGAGACCCAGTACTTC. Protein product: CASSPKGIGGLDQETQYF.

Ten or more counts support this clonotype. The chain has TRBV5-1 and TRBJ2-1, with D tentatively TRBD1 (6 bases). Germline CDR1 reads SGHRS; CDR2 reads YFSETQ. V was trimmed by 4 bases and J by 3 bases, leaving 14 bases between them. The CDR3 runs to 15 residues. CDR3 DNA: TGCGCCAGCAGCCTACAACCAGGGGACTACAATGAGCAGTTCTTC. Protein: CASSLQPGDYNEQFF.

The CDR3 DNA sequence: TGTGCCAGCAGTGCCCGACCTGTGACTAGCACGAAAGAGTTCTTC. It translates to CASSARPVTSTKEFF. The J gene is TRBJ2-1, the V gene TRBV6-1; 7 bases fit TRBD2. This CDR3 is built from 15 residues. Trimming cost V 4 bases and J 14 bases; bases outside gene matches: 17. CDR1 and CDR2 (germline): MNHNS, SASEGT.

V usage is TRBV27 and J usage is TRBJ2-5, with 10 bases lining up with TRBD1. Germline values: CDR1 MNHEY, CDR2 SMNVEV (reference sequence). The CDR3 has 16 residues. The V and J ends lost 6 bases and 3 bases, in that order; junction bases with no gene match: 10. In DNA, the CDR3 is TGTGCCAGCAGCTCCGGGACAGGGGCTTGGGAAGAGACCCAGTACTTC. It encodes CASSSGTGAWEETQYF.

V usage is TRBV6-2 or TRBV6-3 and J usage is TRBJ2-1; no clear D. With 0 bases removed from V and 12 bases from J, the gap between germline ends came to 6 bases. The CDR3 length is 11 residues. Germline CDR1 reads MNHEY; CDR2 reads SVGEGT. The CDR3 DNA follows: TGTGCCAGCAGTTACTCGTTGATGCAGTTCTTC. Amino acid sequence: CASSYSLMQFF.

This clonotype was observed a few times. V gene TRBV6-1 combines with J gene TRBJ1-1; D is undetermined. V was clipped by 6 bases and J by 3 bases, with 11 bases between them. The CDR3 consists of 13 residues. Germline V gene sequence: CDR1 MNHNS, CDR2 SASEGT. CDR3 in DNA: TGTGCCAGCAGCCGGACGCGGGACACTGAAGCTTTCTTT. This gives the protein CASSRTRDTEAFF.

This clonotype has a handful of counts. This rearrangement joins TRBV7-9 to TRBJ2-3, with a weak D call TRBD1 (6 bases). The CDR3 is made up of 15 amino acids. The V end lost 1 base, the J end lost 3 bases, and 11 bases lay between the germline ends. CDR1 SEHNR and CDR2 FQNEAQ come from the germline V gene (reference sequence). The CDR3 sequence: CASSLGRGMTDTQYF. The CDR3 region has the DNA TGTGCCAGCAGCTTAGGCAGGGGTATGACAGATACGCAGTATTTT.

The sample holds one count of this clonotype. The V and J genes are TRBV5-1 and TRBJ2-1, with TRBD1 as a possible D gene (5 bases). V was cut by 5 bases and J by 8 bases, with 14 bases left in between. Germline assignment: CDR1 SGHRS and CDR2 YFSETQ. The length of the CDR3 is 13 residues. The chain's CDR3 is CASRLSQGYEQFF. The CDR3 DNA reads TGCGCCAGCAGACTTTCTCAGGGTTATGAGCAGTTCTTC.

By proportion, this clonotype is medium-sized. V usage is TRBV6-1 and J usage is TRBJ2-3, with 12 bases that match TRBD1. Trimming removed 4 bases from V and 4 bases from J; junction bases left unmatched: 3. Germline values: CDR1 MNHNS, CDR2 SASEGT. This CDR3 region has 15 residues. The CDR3 loop is CASSAGTGGADTQYF. The DNA of the CDR3 is TGTGCCAGCAGTGCCGGGACAGGGGGCGCAGATACGCAGTATTTT.

This sequence joins TRBV2 and TRBJ1-4; TRBD1 matches at 8 bases. Germline V gene data show CDR1 as SNHLY and CDR2 as FYNNEI. Germline trimming cut 6 bases from V and 5 bases from J; bases unmatched to any gene: 8. The CDR3 has 15 residues. The CDR3 spells CASRMDRVGNEKLFF. CDR3 sequence (DNA): TGTGCCAGCAGGATGGACAGGGTTGGGAATGAAAAACTGTTTTTT.

This clonotype was seen only a few times. V gene TRBV6-5 combines with J gene TRBJ2-6, with D uncertain. This CDR3 contains 15 residues. Per germline, CDR1 MNHEY and CDR2 SVGAGI. Trimming stripped 0 bases from V and 4 bases from J, with 7 bases between. For the CDR3, the DNA is TGTGCCAGCAGTTACTCGTTGAGAGGGGCCAACGTCCTGACTTTC. This gives the protein CASSYSLRGANVLTF.